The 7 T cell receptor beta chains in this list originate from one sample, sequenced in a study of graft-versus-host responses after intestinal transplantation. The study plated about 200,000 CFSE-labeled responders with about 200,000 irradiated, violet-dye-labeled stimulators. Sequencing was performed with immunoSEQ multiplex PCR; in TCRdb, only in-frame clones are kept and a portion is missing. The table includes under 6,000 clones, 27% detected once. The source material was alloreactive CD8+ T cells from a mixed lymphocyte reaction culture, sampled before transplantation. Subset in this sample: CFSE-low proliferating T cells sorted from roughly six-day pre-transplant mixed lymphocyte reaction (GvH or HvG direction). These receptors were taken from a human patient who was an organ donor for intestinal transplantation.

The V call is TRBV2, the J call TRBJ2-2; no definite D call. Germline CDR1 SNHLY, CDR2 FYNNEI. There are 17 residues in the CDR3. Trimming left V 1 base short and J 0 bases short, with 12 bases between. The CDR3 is CASSEGLARANTGELFF. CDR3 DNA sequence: TGTGCCAGCAGTGAAGGGCTCGCCCGGGCGAACACCGGGGAGCTGTTTTTT. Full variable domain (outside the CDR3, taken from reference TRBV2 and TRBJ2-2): EPEVTQTPSHQVTQMGQEVILRCVPISNHLYFYWYRQILGQKVEFLVSFYNNEISEKSEIFDDQFSVERPDGSNFTLKIRSTKLEDSAMYFCASSEGLARANTGELFFGEGSRLTVL.

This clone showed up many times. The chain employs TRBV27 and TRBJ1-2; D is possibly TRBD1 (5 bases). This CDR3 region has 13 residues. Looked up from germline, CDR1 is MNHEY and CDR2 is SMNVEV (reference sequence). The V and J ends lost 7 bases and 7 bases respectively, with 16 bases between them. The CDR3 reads CASTHPTVRGYTF. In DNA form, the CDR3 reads TGTGCCAGCACCCACCCGACAGTCCGTGGCTACACCTTC.

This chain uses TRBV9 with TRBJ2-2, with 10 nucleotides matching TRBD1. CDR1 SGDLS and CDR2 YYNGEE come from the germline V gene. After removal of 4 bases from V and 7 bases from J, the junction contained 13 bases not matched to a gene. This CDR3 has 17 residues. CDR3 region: CASSRGIDRGPNGELFF. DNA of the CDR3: TGTGCCAGCAGCCGAGGGATTGACAGGGGGCCAAACGGGGAGCTGTTTTTT.

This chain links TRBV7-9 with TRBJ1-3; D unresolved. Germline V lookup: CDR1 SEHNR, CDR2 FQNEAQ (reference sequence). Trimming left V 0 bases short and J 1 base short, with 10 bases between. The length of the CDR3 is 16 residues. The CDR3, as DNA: TGTGCCAGCAGCTTAGCGTTCGTTCTGTCTGGAAACACCATATATTTT. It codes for CASSLAFVLSGNTIYF.

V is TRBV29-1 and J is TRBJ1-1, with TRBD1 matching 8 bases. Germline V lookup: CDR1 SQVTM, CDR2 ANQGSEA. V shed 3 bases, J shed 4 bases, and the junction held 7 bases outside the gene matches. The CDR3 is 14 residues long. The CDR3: CSVEVRGRGTEAFF. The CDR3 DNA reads TGCAGCGTTGAGGTCAGGGGGCGCGGCACTGAAGCTTTCTTT. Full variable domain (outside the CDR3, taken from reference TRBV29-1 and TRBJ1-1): SAVISQKPSRDICQRGTSLTIQCQVDSQVTMMFWYRQQPGQSLTLIATANQGSEATYESGFVIDKFPISRPNLTFSTLTVSNMSPEDSSIYLCSVEVRGRGTEAFFGQGTRLTVV.

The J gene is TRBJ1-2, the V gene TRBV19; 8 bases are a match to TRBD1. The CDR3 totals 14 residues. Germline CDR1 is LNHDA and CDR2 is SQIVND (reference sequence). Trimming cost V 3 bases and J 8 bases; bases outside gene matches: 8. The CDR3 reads CASSMRTGRTGYTF. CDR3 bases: TGTGCCAGTAGTATGAGGACAGGGAGAACGGGCTACACCTTC. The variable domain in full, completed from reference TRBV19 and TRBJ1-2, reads DGGITQSPKYLFRKEGQNVTLSCEQNLNHDAMYWYRQDPGQGLRLIYYSQIVNDFQKGDIAEGYSVSREKKESFPLTVTSAQKNPTAFYLCASSMRTGRTGYTFGSGTRLTVV.

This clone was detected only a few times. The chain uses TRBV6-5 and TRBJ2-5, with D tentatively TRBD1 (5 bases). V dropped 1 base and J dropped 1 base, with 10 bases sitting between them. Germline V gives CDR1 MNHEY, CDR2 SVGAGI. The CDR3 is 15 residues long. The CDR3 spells CASSYFRTPQETQYF. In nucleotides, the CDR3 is TGTGCCAGCAGTTACTTCAGGACACCCCAAGAGACCCAGTACTTC.